The 29 T cell receptor beta chains presented below share a single source sample, sequenced in a study of CD8 T cells in Susac syndrome. A quantity of roughly 0.5 to 1 ug RNA underwent reverse transcription using random hexamers. TCRdb recomputed calls from the immunoSEQ multiplex PCR reads with MiXCR, one row per CDR3 protein. Among approximately 120,000 distinct CDR3 sequences listed, around nine tenths were seen once. The sample taken for sequencing was CD8+ T cells from PBMCs. These receptors all come from a human donor with multiple sclerosis.

The chain couples TRBV2 to TRBJ2-7; 7 bases map to TRBD1. CDR3 length: 12 amino acids. Germline lookup yields CDR1 SNHLY and CDR2 FYNNEI. J lost 7 bases, V lost 7 bases, and 7 bases had no gene match. The CDR3 protein is CASTQGEGEQYF. The CDR3 nucleotides are TGTGCCAGCACCCAGGGGGAAGGGGAGCAGTACTTC.

By share of the sample, this clonotype is medium-sized. The chain recombines TRBV7-8 with TRBJ2-1; D unresolved. The CDR3 is 11 residues long. Germline-derived CDR1 and CDR2 are SGHVS and FQNEAQ. Deletions cut 5 bases from V and 7 bases from J, with 6 bases between. The CDR3 DNA reads as TGTGCCAGCAGCCAAGGGAATGAGCAGTTCTTC. Translated, it gives CASSQGNEQFF.

CDR3 loop: CASSPDGNYGYTF. CDR3 coding DNA: TGTGCCAGTAGCCCGGACGGAAACTATGGCTACACCTTC. The rearrangement joins TRBV19 to TRBJ1-2; D call uncertain. V lost 6 bases and J lost 2, with 10 bases in between. The germline V gene encodes CDR1 LNHDA and CDR2 SQIVND (reference sequence). The CDR3 loop spans 13 amino acids.

The V call is TRBV9, the J call TRBJ2-1; no reliable D call. CDR1 SGDLS and CDR2 YYNGEE come from the germline V gene. Trimming took 1 base from V and 9 from J, leaving 17 bases between them. The CDR3 runs to 15 residues. The CDR3 DNA follows: TGTGCCAGCAGCGTACCCGGCCAGCCCATCCCTGAGCAGTTCTTC. Protein: CASSVPGQPIPEQFF.

The chain joins TRBV6-5 to TRBJ2-1; 12 bases are a match to TRBD2. Germline CDR1 is MNHEY and CDR2 is SVGAGI. J lost 0 bases, V lost 2 bases, and 5 bases had no gene match. There are 18 residues in the CDR3. CDR3 in DNA: TGTGCCAGCAGTTACCCCGGACTAGCGGGAAACTCCTACAATGAGCAGTTCTTC. Translated: CASSYPGLAGNSYNEQFF.

V is TRBV20-1 and J is TRBJ2-5; 9 bases line up with TRBD1. This CDR3 spans 12 amino acids. The V gene end was trimmed by 5 bases and the J gene end by 9 bases; junction bases not matched to a gene: 7. Germline values: CDR1 DFQATT, CDR2 SNEGSKA (reference sequence). CDR3 sequence reads: CSASDRGEAQYF. In DNA, the CDR3 is TGCAGTGCTTCGGACAGGGGTGAGGCCCAGTACTTC.

The V gene is TRBV12-3 or TRBV12-4, the J gene TRBJ2-7; tentative D call: TRBD2 (6 bases). The CDR3 length is 13 residues. V lost 0 bases and J 6 bases, leaving 9 bases between the germline ends. CDR3 sequence: CASSLAGAGEQYF. For the CDR3, the DNA is TGTGCCAGCAGTTTAGCGGGAGCGGGCGAGCAGTACTTC.

The chain combines TRBV10-3 with TRBJ2-2; TRBD1 matches 8 bases. Germline V CDR1 and CDR2: ENHRY, SYGVKD. This CDR3 has 14 residues. The V and J ends lost 3 bases and 4 bases, in that order; junction bases with no gene match: 1. DNA for the CDR3: TGTGCCATCAGTGATACAGGGGGCACCGGGGAGCTGTTTTTT. Translated: CAISDTGGTGELFF.

The chain carries TRBV12-3 or TRBV12-4 and TRBJ2-1; 10 nucleotides align to TRBD2. Trimming at V came to 7 bases and at J to 2 bases, leaving 5 bases not matched to a gene. The CDR3 sequence is 15 residues long. CDR3 amino acids: CASNSLAGPYNEQFF. CDR3 DNA sequence: TGTGCCAGCAATTCACTAGCGGGACCCTACAATGAGCAGTTCTTC.

The V gene is TRBV29-1, the J gene TRBJ2-2; TRBD2 might be the D (5 bases). There are 11 residues in the CDR3. Deletions cut 8 bases from V and 6 bases from J, with 10 bases between. Looked up from germline, CDR1 is SQVTM and CDR2 is ANQGSEA. CDR3 amino acids: CSTWRSGELFF. The CDR3 nucleotides are TGCAGCACGTGGAGGTCCGGGGAGCTGTTTTTT.

Details on this clonotype: At one boundary the junction diverges from the germline segment, which might be a read error. This chain connects TRBV7-2 to TRBJ1-1; 9 nucleotides align to TRBD1. CDR1 is SGHTA and CDR2 is FQGNSA in the germline V gene. The CDR3 loop spans 16 amino acids. The CDR3 loop is CASSLGFGTGNPEAFF. CDR3 DNA: TGTGCCAGCAGCTTAGGTTTCGGGACAGGGAACCCTGAAGCTTTCTTT.

This clonotype was detected a few times. This chain links TRBV7-6 with TRBJ2-7; unclear D gene. V was clipped by 0 bases and J by 5 bases, with 8 bases between them. This CDR3 spans 13 amino acids. CDR1 is SGHVS and CDR2 is FNYEAQ in the germline V gene. This CDR3 reads CASSLASRHEQYF. The CDR3 DNA sequence: TGTGCCAGCAGCTTAGCGTCACGTCACGAGCAGTACTTC.

The chain uses TRBV9 and TRBJ2-3; D is unclear. This CDR3 comprises 15 residues. Deletions cut 0 bases from V and 4 bases from J, with 12 bases between. CDR1 is SGDLS, CDR2 YYNGEE, per germline. This CDR3 is CASSVALGWADTQYF. CDR3 nucleotide sequence: TGTGCCAGCAGCGTAGCCCTAGGGTGGGCAGATACGCAGTATTTT.

The V call is TRBV7-9, the J call TRBJ2-1; 10 nucleotides agree with TRBD2. Germline assignment: CDR1 SEHNR and CDR2 FQNEAQ (reference sequence). The CDR3 runs 15 residues. V was pared by 5 bases and J by 6 bases, with 7 bases of the junction left unmatched. In DNA, the CDR3 is TGTGCCAGCAGCGACACTAGCGGGACCACCAATGAGCAGTTCTTC. As protein: CASSDTSGTTNEQFF.

The chain links TRBV27 to TRBJ2-1; D remains unclear. Germline CDR1 MNHEY, CDR2 SMNVEV (reference sequence). Trimming cost V 3 bases and J 8 bases, with 8 bases left between them. The CDR3 extends over 12 amino acids. DNA for the CDR3: TGTGCCAGCAGTTTCGGGCCGGATGAGCAGTTCTTC. Its protein product is CASSFGPDEQFF.

This clonotype was seen more than once but under ten times. This sequence joins TRBV27 and TRBJ1-2; no definite D call. The CDR3 totals 13 residues. Germline lookup yields CDR1 MNHEY and CDR2 SMNVEV (reference sequence). V lost 2 bases and J lost 5, with 9 bases in between. CDR3 sequence: CASSLAAGYGYTF. CDR3 DNA sequence: TGTGCCAGCAGTTTAGCCGCCGGATATGGCTACACCTTC.

This clonotype appeared once. The J gene is TRBJ1-2, the V gene TRBV4-1; 9 bases fit TRBD1. Per the germline V gene, CDR1 is MGHRA and CDR2 is YSYEKL. The CDR3 consists of 12 residues. The V segment lost 4 bases and the J segment 8 bases; nucleotides outside the gene matches: 2. CDR3 DNA: TGCGCCAGCAGCCCGACAGGGGGAGGCTACACCTTC. It encodes CASSPTGGGYTF.

The chain carries TRBV20-1 and TRBJ2-7; 15 nucleotides agree with TRBD2. The germline gives CDR1 DFQATT, CDR2 SNEGSKA (reference sequence). Trimming took 4 bases from V and 5 from J; bases not matched to a gene: 6. The CDR3 contains 15 residues. The CDR3 here is CSAMAGLAGGDEQYF. CDR3 in DNA: TGCAGTGCTATGGCGGGACTAGCGGGAGGAGACGAGCAGTACTTC.

The rearrangement links TRBV29-1 to TRBJ1-2; D gene uncertain. The CDR3 extends over 11 amino acids. Germline CDR1 is SQVTM and CDR2 is ANQGSEA. The V end lost 4 bases, the J end lost 4 bases, and 7 bases lay between the germline ends. CDR3: CSVGSIYGYTF. In DNA, the CDR3 is TGCAGCGTTGGGTCCATCTATGGCTACACCTTC.

The gene calls are TRBV28 and TRBJ2-7; D ambiguous. There are 12 residues in the CDR3. Looked up from germline, CDR1 is MDHEN and CDR2 is SYDVKM. The V end was cut by 5 bases, the J end by 6 bases, with 11 bases between. CDR3 nucleotides: TGTGCCAGCAGTCTCCCGGCGGCCGAGCAGTACTTC. Its protein is CASSLPAAEQYF. The full variable domain, completed using reference TRBV28 and TRBJ2-7, is DVKVTQSSRYLVKRTGEKVFLECVQDMDHENMFWYRQDPGLGLRLIYFSYDVKMKEKGDIPEGYSVSREKKERFSLILESASTNQTSMYLCASSLPAAEQYFGPGTRLTVT.

The chain employs TRBV30 and TRBJ2-6; TRBD1 aligns across 8 bases. Trimming removed 8 bases from V and 4 bases from J; junction bases left unmatched: 7. The germline V gene has CDR1 GTSNPN and CDR2 SVGIG (reference sequence). This CDR3 comprises 14 residues. Written as DNA, the CDR3 is TGTGCCACCGACAGGGGAGCCGGGGCCAACGTCCTGACTTTC. Residues: CATDRGAGANVLTF.

This clonotype came up a few times. The chain uses TRBV12-3 or TRBV12-4 and TRBJ2-7; D remains unclear. Trimming cost V 6 bases and J 6 bases, with 12 bases left between them. The length of the CDR3 is 12 residues. Here the CDR3 reads CASRPTRGEQYF. CDR3 DNA: TGTGCCAGCAGACCAACACGAGGCGAGCAGTACTTC.

The rearrangement links TRBV28 to TRBJ2-5; perhaps TRBD1 as D (6 bases). The CDR3 is made up of 15 amino acids. The V gene's germline CDR1 is MDHEN and CDR2 SYDVKM. Trimming shortened V by 4 bases and J by 4 bases, and 16 bases separated the two germline ends. The CDR3 region is CASSSRQVEVETQYF. CDR3 DNA: TGTGCCAGCAGTTCCCGACAGGTCGAGGTAGAGACCCAGTACTTC.

This clonotype was observed a handful of times. This rearrangement joins TRBV7-9 to TRBJ1-1; tentatively, D is TRBD1 (6 bases). This CDR3 contains 13 residues. Per the germline V gene, CDR1 is SEHNR and CDR2 is FQNEAQ (reference sequence). Trimming took 6 bases from V and 1 from J, leaving 9 bases between them. This CDR3 reads CASRLQGNTEAFF. The CDR3 bases are TGTGCCAGCAGGTTACAGGGGAACACTGAAGCTTTCTTT.

The chain joins TRBV12-3 or TRBV12-4 to TRBJ2-2; D not resolved. This CDR3 comprises 12 residues. V gave up 10 bases and J gave up 5 bases, with 11 bases separating them. CDR3 in amino acids: CATRIPTGELFF. CDR3 coding DNA: TGTGCCACCAGAATTCCAACCGGGGAGCTGTTTTTT.

The chain employs TRBV5-4 and TRBJ2-7; weak D call: TRBD2 (5 bases). Looked up from germline, CDR1 is SGHNT and CDR2 is YYREEE (reference sequence). The CDR3 loop spans 11 amino acids. V was pared by 7 bases and J by 5 bases, with 10 bases between. The CDR3 region has the DNA TGTGCCAGCGCTAGCAGTGACGAGCAGTACTTC. It encodes CASASSDEQYF.

This chain links TRBV5-5 with TRBJ1-5, with TRBD1 as a possible D gene (5 bases). V lost 4 bases and J lost 4, with 15 bases in between. This CDR3 spans 15 amino acids. Germline CDR1 SGHKS, CDR2 YYEKEE (reference sequence). CDR3 DNA sequence: TGTGCCAGCAGCGAATATGGGGCTCGGAATCAGCCCCAGCATTTT. Its translation: CASSEYGARNQPQHF.

The CDR3 sequence: CASRDRESYEQYF. CDR3 nucleotides: TGTGCCAGCCGGGACAGGGAATCCTACGAGCAGTACTTC. V usage is TRBV6-6 and J usage is TRBJ2-7; 9 nucleotides match TRBD1. The V and J ends lost 8 bases and 1 base, in that order; junction bases with no gene match: 3. Germline CDR1 and CDR2: MNHNY and SVGAGI (reference sequence). The CDR3 runs 13 residues.

The chain joins TRBV7-8 to TRBJ1-1; D unresolved. V lost 1 base and J lost 2, with 8 bases in between. Germline V gene sequence: CDR1 SGHVS, CDR2 FQNEAQ. This CDR3 region has 14 residues. This CDR3 is CASSLEGSNTEAFF. Written as DNA, the CDR3 is TGTGCCAGCAGCTTAGAAGGCAGCAACACTGAAGCTTTCTTT.